Listed below are T cell receptor beta chains from one sample, sequenced in a study of beta chain features in type 1 diabetes. Method: immunoSEQ multiplex PCR; TCRdb's copy keeps in-frame clones and lacks some. Of 200,000 to 300,000 clones in the sample, roughly a tenth were seen once. Sequencing input: naive CD4+ T cells from blood. All receptors derive from a man aged 25 to 40 with type 1 diabetes. Each CDR3 is given with its conserved first and last residue. D genes are given only for firm matches. Clone size is shown for a subset of rows, as once, few, many or a class of expanded clone.

>TRBV1|-|-|TRBJ2-3
TGCACCAGCAGCACTCGGACAGGATCATTCACAGATACGCAGTATTTT
CTSSTRTGSFTDTQYF
>TRBV9|TRBD1|few|TRBJ2-7
TGTGCCAGCAGCGGTGGACAGGGAAGCTCCTACGAGCAGTACTTC
CASSGGQGSSYEQYF
>TRBV4-2|-|-|TRBJ1-6
TGTGCCAGCAGCCAACCCGGAGAGTCACCCCTCCACTTT
CASSQPGESPLHF
>TRBV11-2|TRBD1|-|TRBJ2-6
TGTGCCAGCAGCCCATCGACAGGGGACGGGGCCAACGTCCTGACTTTC
CASSPSTGDGANVLTF
>TRBV9|-|-|TRBJ2-3
TGTGCCAGCAGCTGGGGGCGCGGACGTACGCAGTATTTT
CASSWGRGRTQYF
>TRBV19|-|-|TRBJ2-7
TGTGCCAGTAGTAGGGACATTTCCTACGAGCAGTACTTC
CASSRDISYEQYF
>TRBV7-8|-|-|TRBJ1-1
TGTGCCAGCAGCTTAAAAGGCGGGGCTGAAGCTTTCTTT
CASSLKGGAEAFF
>TRBV5-1|-|few|TRBJ2-2
TGCGCCAGCAACTTTGACACGAACACCGGGGAGCTGTTTTTT
CASNFDTNTGELFF
>TRBV7-3|TRBD1|-|TRBJ1-5
TGTGCCAGCAGTCAAGACAGGGAACAGCCCCAGCATTTT
CASSQDREQPQHF
>TRBV6-5|-|-|TRBJ1-2
TGTGCCAGCCGGGAGGGGGGGGCTAACTATGGCTACACCTTC
CASREGGANYGYTF
>TRBV5-1|-|-|TRBJ2-2
TGCGCCAGCCGCGCAGGGGACACCGGGGAGCTGTTTTTT
CASRAGDTGELFF
>TRBV2|-|-|TRBJ1-1
TGTGCCAGCAGTACACGACGGAGGGGCACTGAAGCTTTCTTT
CASSTRRRGTEAFF
>TRBV15|TRBD1|-|TRBJ2-7
TGTGCCACCAGCAGAACCGACGGGGGACAGGGATGGGACTACGAGCAGTACTTC
CATSRTDGGQGWDYEQYF
>TRBV2|-|-|TRBJ2-5
TGTGCCAGCAGCCAACGGGGTTTTCAAGAGACCCAGTACTTC
CASSQRGFQETQYF
>TRBV4-1|TRBD1|few|TRBJ1-2
TGCGCCAGCAGCCAGGAGGGGGCGAGGAACTATGGCTACACCTTC
CASSQEGARNYGYTF
>TRBV4-2|TRBD2|few|TRBJ2-3
TGTGCCAGCAGCCAAGGACTAGCGGGGGACCCAGATACGCAGTATTTT
CASSQGLAGDPDTQYF
>TRBV7-8|-|-|TRBJ1-6
TGTGCCAGCAGCTTAACGCGGCGGGGACTTAATTCACCCCTCCACTTT
CASSLTRRGLNSPLHF
>TRBV7-2|TRBD2|few|TRBJ2-3
TGTGCCAGCAGCTTACGACTAGCGGGGGCCACAGATACGCAGTATTTT
CASSLRLAGATDTQYF
>TRBV28|-|-|TRBJ2-5
TGTGCCAGCGGAGACCCGGCTCACCAAGAGACCCAGTACTTC
CASGDPAHQETQYF
>TRBV6-6|TRBD1|-|TRBJ2-7
TGTGCCAGCAGTTACGGGACAGGGGGAGCCGAGCAGTACTTC
CASSYGTGGAEQYF
>TRBV29-1|TRBD1|-|TRBJ1-2
TGCAGCGTTTTATACAGGGGGGGAGATGGCTACACCTTC
CSVLYRGGDGYTF
>TRBV6-1|TRBD2|few|TRBJ2-5
TGTGCCAGCAGTGAAGCAGGAGGGAGGGAAGAGACCCAGTACTTC
CASSEAGGREETQYF
>TRBV18|TRBD1|-|TRBJ2-7
TGTGCCAGCTCACCCCGGACAGGGGTCTACGAGCAGTACTTC
CASSPRTGVYEQYF
>TRBV5-6|-|-|TRBJ2-7
TGTGCCAGCAGCTTGAATTACTACGAGCAGTACTTC
CASSLNYYEQYF
>TRBV9|TRBD1|few|TRBJ2-6
TGTGCCAGCACCCGACAGGGCTCCGGGGCCAACGTCCTGACTTTC
CASTRQGSGANVLTF
>TRBV7-9|TRBD1|-|TRBJ2-7
TGTGCCAGCAGCCCCCGACAGGGGGGATACGAGCAGTACTTC
CASSPRQGGYEQYF
>TRBV28|TRBD1|-|TRBJ2-7
TGTGCCAGCAGCACAGGGGGCTCCTACGAGCAGTACTTC
CASSTGGSYEQYF
>TRBV7-2|-|-|TRBJ2-4
TGTGCCAGCAGCTTAGAGGCGGGGAAAAACATTCAGTACTTC
CASSLEAGKNIQYF
>TRBV14|-|few|TRBJ2-1
TGTGCCAGCAGCCAAGGGGAAAGGGGCTACAATGAGCAGTTCTTC
CASSQGERGYNEQFF
>TRBV10-3|TRBD1|few|TRBJ2-5
TGTGCCATCAGTGAGTCGATCGCAGGGGGAAGGAAGACCCAGTACTTC
CAISESIAGGRKTQYF
>TRBV28|-|-|TRBJ1-5
TGTGCCAGCAGTTCCTGGGATATGGGGGGGAGGCAGCCCCAGCATTTT
CASSSWDMGGRQPQHF
>TRBV29-1|-|few|TRBJ2-2
TGCAGCGTTGAAGGAGATAGGGGCGGGGAGCTGTTTTTT
CSVEGDRGGELFF
>TRBV2|TRBD1|few|TRBJ2-1
TGTGCCAGCGGGGACAGGGGGCGTGTGGGTGAGCAGTTCTTC
CASGDRGRVGEQFF
>TRBV2|TRBD2|-|TRBJ2-5
TGTGCCAGCAGTTTGATAGCGGGGGTCCAAGAGACCCAGTACTTC
CASSLIAGVQETQYF
>TRBV7-6|TRBD2|few|TRBJ2-1
TGTGCCAGCAGCTCCGCAGCGGGGGGGACATACAATGAGCAGTTCTTC
CASSSAAGGTYNEQFF
>TRBV5-1|TRBD2|few|TRBJ2-3
TGCGCCAGCAGTTTAGCGGGGCGCACAGATACGCAGTATTTT
CASSLAGRTDTQYF
>TRBV5-1|-|-|TRBJ2-1
TGCGCCAGCAGCTTCGACGGACAGTCCTACAATGAGCAGTTCTTC
CASSFDGQSYNEQFF
>TRBV2|-|-|TRBJ1-1
TGTGCCAGCAGTGTAGGGGGAAACACTGAAGCTTTCTTT
CASSVGGNTEAFF
>TRBV5-8|TRBD1|few|TRBJ2-3
TGTGCCAGCAGTTTGACAGGGATCGCAGATACGCAGTATTTT
CASSLTGIADTQYF
>TRBV2|-|-|TRBJ1-1
TGTGCCAGCAGTGGCCGGGACACTGAAGCTTTCTTT
CASSGRDTEAFF
>TRBV30|-|-|TRBJ2-7
TGTGCCTGGAGTCCAAAGGGGCCTTCCCAGTACTTC
CAWSPKGPSQYF
>TRBV4-3|-|-|TRBJ2-2
TGCGCCAGCAGCCAAGAATTTAGAAACACCGGGGAGCTGTTTTTT
CASSQEFRNTGELFF
>TRBV20-1|-|-|TRBJ2-5
TGCAGTGCTTTCGGTCAGACCCAGTACTTC
CSAFGQTQYF